This T cell receptor (beta chain) was found in a study of cytomegalovirus exposure and HLA in healthy donors. Study-level results: In all likelihood, a cluster of highly shared sequence variants was a sequencing artifact. The study flagged roughly 150 TCR beta chains as cytomegalovirus-associated.

Germline V gene sequence: CDR1 LNHDA, CDR2 SQIVND (reference sequence). There are 13 residues in the CDR3. V lost 3 bases to trimming and J lost 4 bases; unmatched junction nucleotides: 2. The PCR made use of 60 Vbeta and 13 Jbeta primers. The table came from immunoSEQ multiplex PCR; TCRdb's copy has only in-frame clones and leaves some out. This sample lists roughly 90,000 clones; its ten largest clones have 15%. Points on this clone: The antigen is not known.

This chain joins TRBV19 and TRBJ2-5; 7 bases map to TRBD1. This clonotype originated in a man in his forties or fifties in good health and CMV-seropositive. The sample taken for sequencing was PBMCs. CDR3 coding DNA: TGTGCCAGTAGTATCAACAGGGGAGAGACCCAGTACTTC. This translates into CASSINRGETQYF.